The rows below give T cell receptor beta chains drawn from one sample of a study of blood T cells in healthy people across ages. TCRdb reanalysed the 5' RACE reads using MiXCR and keeps one entry per CDR3 protein. Among hundreds of thousands of distinct CDR3 sequences listed, 25% to 30% were seen once. Input material: blood. The source of these receptors is an older woman in good health. The CDR3 runs from the conserved cysteine through the conserved F or W. A D gene is named only where the DNA matches it firmly. Size is stated for part of the rows, as once, few or many counts, or as a class when the clone is expanded.

size	V	D	length	J	CDR3	DNA
.	TRBV4-2	.	15	TRBJ1-2	CASSQASGDLYGYTF	TGTGCCAGCAGCCAAGCCTCAGGGGATCTCTATGGCTACACCTTC
few	TRBV25-1	.	13	TRBJ2-7	CASGPTDLTRQYF	TGTGCCAGCGGCCCGACGGATCTCACGAGGCAGTACTTC
many	TRBV5-1	.	14	TRBJ1-2	CASSPTTVNYGYTF	TGCGCCAGCAGCCCCACGACAGTTAACTATGGCTACACCTTC
.	TRBV6-1	.	16	TRBJ2-7	CASTASSGEYSYEQYF	TGTGCCAGCACGGCGTCGTCGGGAGAATACAGCTACGAGCAGTACTTC
few	TRBV6-5	TRBD1	17	TRBJ2-7	CASSYWGRDRRTYEQYF	TGTGCCAGCAGTTACTGGGGTAGGGACAGGCGCACCTACGAGCAGTACTTC
.	TRBV15	.	13	TRBJ1-1	CATSRDKGSGAFF	TGTGCCACCAGCAGAGATAAAGGGTCCGGAGCTTTCTTT
.	TRBV27	TRBD1	19	TRBJ1-5	CASSTTGTGGLYSNQPQHF	TGTGCCAGCAGCACTACCGGGACAGGGGGCTTATATAGCAATCAGCCCCAGCATTTT
few	TRBV20-1	.	15	TRBJ2-6	CSARPAGSGANVLTF	TGCAGTGCTAGGCCCGCTGGATCTGGGGCCAACGTCCTGACTTTC
few	TRBV12-3/TRBV12-4	.	13	TRBJ1-1	CASSSDGNTEAFF	TGTGCCAGCAGTTCAGATGGTAACACTGAAGCTTTCTTT
few	TRBV7-2	.	15	TRBJ1-4	CASSSNYDKYEKLFF	TGTGCCAGCAGTTCTAACTACGACAAATATGAAAAACTGTTTTTT
few	TRBV25-1	TRBD1	16	TRBJ1-6	CASSEFGTGYNSPLHF	TGTGCCAGCAGTGAATTCGGGACAGGATATAATTCACCCCTCCACTTT
.	TRBV28	.	15	TRBJ2-4	CASSFWANGENIQYF	TGTGCCAGCAGTTTCTGGGCTAATGGAGAAAACATTCAGTACTTC
few	TRBV4-1	TRBD2	19	TRBJ2-7	CASSQVAAGTSDGSYEQYF	TGCGCCAGCAGCCAAGTGGCTGCCGGGACTAGCGACGGCTCCTACGAGCAGTACTTC
few	TRBV20-1	.	12	TRBJ1-4	CSAREWGEKLFF	TGCAGTGCTAGAGAGTGGGGGGAAAAACTGTTTTTT
.	TRBV7-8	.	14	TRBJ1-2	CASSPRVQGTTHTF	TGTGCCAGCAGCCCAAGGGTTCAGGGAACGACACACACCTTC
.	TRBV7-9	.	14	TRBJ2-1	CASKDMRGPEEQFF	TGTGCCAGCAAGGACATGAGGGGACCCGAGGAGCAGTTCTTC
many	TRBV28	.	14	TRBJ2-1	CASSSRLEGNEQFF	TGTGCCAGCAGTTCGCGACTAGAAGGGAATGAGCAGTTCTTC
few	TRBV12-3/TRBV12-4	.	13	TRBJ1-1	CASSTDGNTEAFF	TGTGCCAGCAGTACTGACGGGAACACTGAAGCTTTCTTT
.	TRBV9	.	16	TRBJ1-2	CASSPHLGGLSVGYTF	TGTGCCAGCAGCCCACACCTTGGGGGTCTATCGGTTGGCTACACCTTC
.	TRBV5-5	TRBD1	15	TRBJ2-2	CASSVDRVDTGELFF	TGTGCCAGCAGCGTGGACAGGGTCGACACCGGGGAGCTGTTTTTT
.	TRBV6-5	.	13	TRBJ2-3	CAVSRDLGDTRYF	TGTGCCGTTTCCCGGGACCTCGGAGATACGCGGTATTTT
.	TRBV5-1	TRBD1	15	TRBJ2-7	CASSLAGQGLYEQYF	TGCGCCAGCAGCTTGGCCGGACAGGGTCTTTACGAGCAGTACTTC
.	TRBV5-1	.	16	TRBJ1-6	CASSLGGPENNSPLHF	TGCGCCAGCAGCTTGGGAGGACCCGAGAATAATTCACCCCTCCACTTT
many	TRBV29-1	TRBD1	14	TRBJ2-1	CSVVPGQGLNEQFF	TGCAGCGTTGTTCCGGGACAGGGGCTGAATGAGCAGTTCTTC
.	TRBV7-9	TRBD1	14	TRBJ2-7	CASSLQGAMDEQYF	TGTGCCAGCAGCTTGCAGGGGGCGATGGACGAGCAGTACTTC
.	TRBV20-1	.	20	TRBJ1-1	CSARDLGLEKGKAIGTEAFF	TGCAGTGCTAGAGATCTGGGGTTGGAGAAGGGGAAGGCGATTGGCACTGAAGCTTTCTTT
.	TRBV9	TRBD2	15	TRBJ2-7	CASSVVPSGTGEQYF	TGTGCCAGCAGCGTAGTCCCTAGCGGTACTGGCGAGCAGTACTTC
.	TRBV10-3	.	13	TRBJ2-1	CAITRGEANEQFF	TGTGCCATCACAAGGGGAGAGGCCAATGAGCAGTTCTTC
.	TRBV20-1	.	14	TRBJ2-4	CSASARLAKNIQYF	TGCAGTGCTAGTGCTCGGCTAGCCAAAAACATTCAGTACTTC
few	TRBV28	TRBD2	15	TRBJ2-1	CASLASGVSYNEQFF	TGTGCCAGCCTAGCAAGCGGGGTTTCCTACAATGAGCAGTTCTTC
few	TRBV7-7	TRBD2	16	TRBJ2-2	CASSLGTSGATGELFF	TGTGCTAGCAGCTTAGGAACTAGCGGGGCCACCGGGGAGCTGTTTTTT
few	TRBV3-1	TRBD2	15	TRBJ2-2	CASSLDYGTPGGLFF	TGTGCCAGCAGTTTAGATTACGGAACACCGGGGGGGCTGTTTTTT
.	TRBV12-3/TRBV12-4	.	13	TRBJ2-1	CASREFLYNEQFF	TGTGCCAGCAGGGAGTTCCTATACAATGAGCAGTTCTTC
.	TRBV29-1	.	12	TRBJ1-5	CSAHVEGQPQHF	TGCAGCGCCCACGTCGAGGGTCAGCCCCAGCATTTT
.	TRBV7-2	.	11	TRBJ2-3	CASSSVDTQYF	TGTGCCAGCAGCTCCGTAGATACGCAGTATTTT
few	TRBV7-2	.	15	TRBJ2-1	CASSFRQSSYNEQFF	TGTGCCAGCAGTTTCAGACAAAGCTCCTACAATGAGCAGTTCTTC
.	TRBV20-1	.	14	TRBJ2-3	CSATGKTSTDTQYF	TGCAGTGCTACCGGGAAAACTAGCACAGATACGCAGTATTTT
.	TRBV20-1	.	13	TRBJ1-5	CSARDRFSQPQHF	TGCAGTGCTAGAGATCGGTTTTCCCAGCCCCAGCATTTT
.	TRBV20-1	.	14	TRBJ2-1	CSAMLSGTTNEQFF	TGCAGTGCTATGCTGTCAGGAACTACCAATGAGCAGTTCTTC
few	TRBV27	.	15	TRBJ2-1	CASSLMTATYNEQFF	TGTGCCAGCAGTTTAATGACGGCGACCTACAATGAGCAGTTCTTC
.	TRBV20-1	TRBD1	14	TRBJ1-6	CSATAGTANSPLHF	TGCAGTGCAACCGCCGGGACAGCGAATTCACCCCTCCACTTT
once	TRBV20-1	.	12	TRBJ2-1	CSARDAYNEQFF	TGCAGTGCTAGAGATGCCTACAATGAGCAGTTCTTC
.	TRBV28	.	11	TRBJ2-1	CASSILDLQFF	TGTGCCAGCAGTATACTAGACTTGCAGTTCTTC
few	TRBV18	.	13	TRBJ1-5	CASSPPGSKPQHF	TGTGCCAGCTCACCACCGGGTAGCAAGCCCCAGCATTTT